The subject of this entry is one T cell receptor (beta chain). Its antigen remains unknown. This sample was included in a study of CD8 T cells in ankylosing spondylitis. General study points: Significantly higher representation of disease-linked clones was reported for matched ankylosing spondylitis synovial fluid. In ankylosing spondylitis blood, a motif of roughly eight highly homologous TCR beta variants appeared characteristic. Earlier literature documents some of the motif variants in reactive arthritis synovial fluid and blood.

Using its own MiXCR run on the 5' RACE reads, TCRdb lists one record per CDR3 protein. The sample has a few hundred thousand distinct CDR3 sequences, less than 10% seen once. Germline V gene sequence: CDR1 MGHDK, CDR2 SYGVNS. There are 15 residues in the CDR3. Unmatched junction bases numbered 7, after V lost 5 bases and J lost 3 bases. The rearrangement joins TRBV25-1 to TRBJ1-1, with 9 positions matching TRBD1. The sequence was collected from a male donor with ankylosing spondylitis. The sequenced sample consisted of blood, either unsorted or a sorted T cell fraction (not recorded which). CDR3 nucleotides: TGTGCCAGCAGTCGACAGGGGGGATTGCACACTGAAGCTTTCTTT. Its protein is CASSRQGGLHTEAFF.